This T cell receptor beta chain comes out of a study of blood T cell repertoires in COVID-19 (TCRdb year 2020). For the wider study: The collaborator samples originated in the United States, Italy and Spain and spanned the acute and convalescent phases of COVID-19. Subjects who had been exposed to COVID-19, were actively infected with it, or had recovered from it provided the deeply sampled blood TCRbeta repertoires that made up the dataset. A freely available public database, intended as a resource for researchers studying the immune response to SARS-CoV-2, is where the repertoires were released. The samples were drawn from two sources: the first 160 participants of the ongoing ImmuneRACE study, and 1,200 or so subjects contributed by 6 global collaborators. A de-identified subject ID, COVID-19 status, age in years and sex were almost always included in the sample metadata. The material from the prospective study consisted of cDNA or gDNA derived from T cells, B-cell-depleted T cells, or PBMCs. Where HLA class I and class II types were available, the types were taken from metadata supplied by the sample provider, not from assay-based typing.

Enrolling through a virtual design, the prospective study's participants ranged in age from about 18 to 100 years and lived across approximately 25 United States geographic areas. In the prospective study, participants were assigned to cohorts based on the clinical history participants reported in a screening survey and a study questionnaire. For ImmuneRACE Cohort 3, a participant was defined as recovered based on two consecutive negative NP/OP PCR tests, clearance by a healthcare professional, or resolution of symptoms. Mobile phlebotomists in the prospective study collected whole blood, serum and a nasopharyngeal or oropharyngeal swab from every participant. Prospective study participants could optionally give additional blood draws and questionnaires over an approximately 2-month period. Prospective study blood samples were shipped either frozen or at room temperature before DNA extraction.

Broader findings and caveats from the paper: Clinical and demographic metadata were provided uncurated, with the amount varying by source and participant.

The immunoSEQ Assay, a bias-controlled multiplex PCR, was used to amplify TCRbeta CDR3 regions from genomic DNA. Per the source publication's procedure: Nucleated cell counts per sample were estimated from amplification of reference gene primers within the assay. To quantify the absolute abundance of each unique TCRbeta CDR3 rearrangement, sequence reads were collapsed and filtered. For each sample, productive Simpson clonality was calculated as the square root of Simpson's diversity index over productive rearrangements. The table was pulled from immuneACCESS by TCRdb, which kept in-frame rearrangements only. Such tables lose some clones; where checked, under half of the loss comes from unresolved V genes, and the rest has no known cause. V and J calls and clone size are those listed in that table; D and trimming were worked out from the DNA. In all, the sample holds 190,000 or so clones, and 85% of those were seen once. The top ten constitute around a sixth of the sample.

About this clone: No antigen is known for it. No much larger clonotype is one base removed from it; base qualities were not supplied.

Trimming accounts for 2 bases at V and 3 bases at J, while the number of junction bases matched to no gene is 13. The CDR3 holds 18 amino acids from the cysteine to the phenylalanine. Only the CDR3 region is kept as DNA, spanning 54 bases read in frame from base 1. CDR1 SGHVS and CDR2 FQNEAQ are derived from the germline V gene. Sequencing was performed on PBMCs or T cells enriched from blood (not recorded which). The clonotype was recovered from a man in his forties who had recovered from COVID-19. This chain joins TRBV7-8 to TRBJ2-7; the junction holds 10 bases that match TRBD1. The DNA reads as follows: TGTGCCAGCAGCTTATTAAGATTCGGCGGGACAGGGGACTACGAGCAGTACTTC. Its translation is CASSLLRFGGTGDYEQYF.